At least ten counts were recorded for the clone carrying this TCR beta chain. Its target is unknown. The data are from a study of T-cell memory formation after mild COVID-19. TCRdb reprocessed the 5' RACE reads with MiXCR, giving one entry per CDR3 protein. The sample includes about 470,000 distinct CDR3 sequences, around a sixth of them seen just once. Study-wide points: Clones that contracted from day 15 to 85 were balanced CD4/CD8, while later expanders leaned CD4+.

The clonotype comes from an adult woman who had mild COVID-19 (a few samples of this study predate the infection). Cell type and time point are not known. Sequencing was carried out using PBMCs or a T cell subset sorted from them (not recorded which).

The CDR3 DNA sequence: TGTGCCAGCAGCTTAGAGTTTGTTGGCGCCCCCGTCGGCACTGAAGCTTTCTTT. This encodes CASSLEFVGAPVGTEAFF. This chain links TRBV7-6 with TRBJ1-1; no clear D. V gave up 1 base and J gave up 4 bases, with 22 bases separating them. Looked up from germline, CDR1 is SGHVS and CDR2 is FNYEAQ. CDR3 length: 18 residues.